This is a list of T cell receptor beta chains from one sample in a study of blood T cells in healthy people across ages. TCRdb re-derived calls from the 5' RACE reads in MiXCR, one entry per CDR3 protein. The data hold fewer than 750,000 distinct CDR3 sequences, with more than 45% observed a single time. Specimen: blood. These receptors were taken from a woman of 80 years or more in good health. CDR3s include the opening cysteine and the closing phenylalanine or tryptophan. A D gene is named only where the DNA matches it firmly. A row's size may be missing; if present it is once, few, many or a size class.

J gene: TRBJ1-4; D gene: -; CDR3 length: 13; V gene: TRBV29-1; clone size: -; CDR3 DNA: TGCAGCGTTGGACAGGCAACTAATGAAAAACTGTTTTTT; CDR3 protein: CSVGQATNEKLFF
J gene: TRBJ2-4; D gene: TRBD1; CDR3 length: 14; V gene: TRBV11-2; clone size: -; CDR3 DNA: TGTGCCAGCAGCTCGACAGGGGGTGGGAACATTCAGTACTTC; CDR3 protein: CASSSTGGGNIQYF
J gene: TRBJ1-2; D gene: -; CDR3 length: 13; V gene: TRBV20-1; clone size: -; CDR3 DNA: TGCAGTGCTAGAGACCAGGGGACAAAAGGCTACACCTTC; CDR3 protein: CSARDQGTKGYTF
J gene: TRBJ2-3; D gene: -; CDR3 length: 12; V gene: TRBV29-1; clone size: many; CDR3 DNA: TGCAGCGGGGGAGGCACGACAGATACGCAGTATTTT; CDR3 protein: CSGGGTTDTQYF
J gene: TRBJ2-7; D gene: -; CDR3 length: 15; V gene: TRBV5-5; clone size: many; CDR3 DNA: TGTGCCAGCAGCTTGGTGGGCGCGGGCTCCTACGAGCAGTACTTC; CDR3 protein: CASSLVGAGSYEQYF
J gene: TRBJ2-7; D gene: -; CDR3 length: 15; V gene: TRBV11-2; clone size: -; CDR3 DNA: TGTGCCAGCAGCTTATCGGTGAGGGGTCCCTACGAGCAGTACTTC; CDR3 protein: CASSLSVRGPYEQYF
J gene: TRBJ2-7; D gene: TRBD2; CDR3 length: 15; V gene: TRBV4-2; clone size: once; CDR3 DNA: TGTGCCAGCAGCCAAGTGACTAGCTCCTACAATGAGCAGTACTTC; CDR3 protein: CASSQVTSSYNEQYF
J gene: TRBJ1-4; D gene: -; CDR3 length: 15; V gene: TRBV7-9; clone size: -; CDR3 DNA: TGTGCCAGCAGCCCAACCGGGACTATGGGAGAAAAACTGTTTTTT; CDR3 protein: CASSPTGTMGEKLFF
J gene: TRBJ2-7; D gene: TRBD1; CDR3 length: 15; V gene: TRBV19; clone size: -; CDR3 DNA: TGTGCCAGTAGTCGAACAGGGGGCGCTTCCTACGAGCAGTACTTC; CDR3 protein: CASSRTGGASYEQYF
J gene: TRBJ2-3; D gene: -; CDR3 length: 15; V gene: TRBV12-3/TRBV12-4; clone size: -; CDR3 DNA: TGTGCCAGCAGTCCGGCTAGCCGCTACACAGATACGCAGTATTTT; CDR3 protein: CASSPASRYTDTQYF
J gene: TRBJ2-1; D gene: -; CDR3 length: 13; V gene: TRBV6-4; clone size: -; CDR3 DNA: TGTGCCAGCAGCCAGGACGCGGGTGTTGAGCAGTTCTTC; CDR3 protein: CASSQDAGVEQFF
J gene: TRBJ2-1; D gene: TRBD2; CDR3 length: 15; V gene: TRBV3-1; clone size: many; CDR3 DNA: TGTGCCAGCAGCCAAGGGGAGGGGTACTACAATGAGCAGTTCTTC; CDR3 protein: CASSQGEGYYNEQFF
J gene: TRBJ2-7; D gene: -; CDR3 length: 12; V gene: TRBV29-1; clone size: -; CDR3 DNA: TGCAGCGTTAAGGGGGAATCCTACGAGCAGTACTTC; CDR3 protein: CSVKGESYEQYF
J gene: TRBJ2-3; D gene: -; CDR3 length: 15; V gene: TRBV7-3; clone size: -; CDR3 DNA: TGTGCCAGCAGCCCACAGGGGGGGAACGCAGATACGCAGTATTTT; CDR3 protein: CASSPQGGNADTQYF
J gene: TRBJ2-7; D gene: -; CDR3 length: 16; V gene: TRBV7-9; clone size: many; CDR3 DNA: TGTGCCAGCAGCTTACCAGATCAGGGATTCTCCTACGAGCAGTACTTC; CDR3 protein: CASSLPDQGFSYEQYF
J gene: TRBJ2-4; D gene: -; CDR3 length: 13; V gene: TRBV21-1; clone size: many; CDR3 DNA: TGTGCCGAGGGGCCTCTAGCCAAAAACATTCAGTACTTC; CDR3 protein: CAEGPLAKNIQYF
J gene: TRBJ2-5; D gene: TRBD1; CDR3 length: 13; V gene: TRBV25-1; clone size: -; CDR3 DNA: TGTGCCAGGAGACAGGGGGACCAAGAGACCCAGTACTTC; CDR3 protein: CARRQGDQETQYF
J gene: TRBJ2-5; D gene: TRBD1; CDR3 length: 14; V gene: TRBV5-1; clone size: -; CDR3 DNA: TGCGCCAGCAGCTTCGGCAGGGGGCTGGAGACCCAGTACTTC; CDR3 protein: CASSFGRGLETQYF
J gene: TRBJ1-6; D gene: -; CDR3 length: 15; V gene: TRBV6-5; clone size: many; CDR3 DNA: TGTGCCAGCAGGTTACAACAACCTGTTGGGTCACCCCTCCACTTT; CDR3 protein: CASRLQQPVGSPLHF
J gene: TRBJ2-7; D gene: -; CDR3 length: 16; V gene: TRBV5-5; clone size: -; CDR3 DNA: TGTGCCAGCAGTTCGTTTGGGACAACCTCTGGAGAGGCCCAGTACTTC; CDR3 protein: CASSSFGTTSGEAQYF
J gene: TRBJ2-7; D gene: TRBD2; CDR3 length: 15; V gene: TRBV11-1; clone size: many; CDR3 DNA: TGTGCCAGCAGTTCTAGCGGGAGATCGAAGAACGAGCAGTACTTC; CDR3 protein: CASSSSGRSKNEQYF
J gene: TRBJ2-3; D gene: -; CDR3 length: 15; V gene: TRBV29-1; clone size: -; CDR3 DNA: TGCAGCGTTGAGAGTTTGGGCGTGCCCACAGATACGCAGTATTTT; CDR3 protein: CSVESLGVPTDTQYF
J gene: TRBJ1-1; D gene: -; CDR3 length: 15; V gene: TRBV5-1; clone size: many; CDR3 DNA: TGCGCCAGCAGCTTGGCCGGGACACTTAACACTGAAGCTTTCTTT; CDR3 protein: CASSLAGTLNTEAFF
J gene: TRBJ1-1; D gene: -; CDR3 length: 14; V gene: TRBV2; clone size: -; CDR3 DNA: TGTGCCAGCGGGGCAGACCCCAGGGGCGCTGAAGCTTTCTTT; CDR3 protein: CASGADPRGAEAFF
J gene: TRBJ1-6; D gene: -; CDR3 length: 14; V gene: TRBV11-2; clone size: -; CDR3 DNA: TGTGCCAGCAGTCCCCGACGGGAAGATTCACCCCTCCACTTT; CDR3 protein: CASSPRREDSPLHF
J gene: TRBJ2-3; D gene: -; CDR3 length: 15; V gene: TRBV4-3; clone size: -; CDR3 DNA: TGCGCCAGCAGCCCCCGAGACTCGGACACAGATACGCAGTATTTT; CDR3 protein: CASSPRDSDTDTQYF
J gene: TRBJ2-1; D gene: -; CDR3 length: 15; V gene: TRBV14; clone size: many; CDR3 DNA: TGTGCCAGCAGCCAGGCGAGGGGATTTTACAATGAGCAGTTCTTC; CDR3 protein: CASSQARGFYNEQFF
J gene: TRBJ2-1; D gene: TRBD1; CDR3 length: 16; V gene: TRBV5-1; clone size: many; CDR3 DNA: TGCGCCAGCAGCTTCCCGACAGGGAAGTCCAGCAATGAGCAGTTCTTC; CDR3 protein: CASSFPTGKSSNEQFF
J gene: TRBJ1-1; D gene: -; CDR3 length: 12; V gene: TRBV20-1; clone size: -; CDR3 DNA: TGCAGTGCACATTCAGGGAGTGGGGGGGCTTTCTTT; CDR3 protein: CSAHSGSGGAFF
J gene: TRBJ2-3; D gene: -; CDR3 length: 12; V gene: TRBV6-2/TRBV6-3; clone size: few; CDR3 DNA: TGTGCCAGTGGGCAAAGCACAGATACGCAGTATTTT; CDR3 protein: CASGQSTDTQYF
J gene: TRBJ2-2; D gene: -; CDR3 length: 13; V gene: TRBV24-1; clone size: -; CDR3 DNA: TGTGCCACTGGACAGACTAACACCGGGGAGCTGTTTTTT; CDR3 protein: CATGQTNTGELFF
J gene: TRBJ2-1; D gene: -; CDR3 length: 17; V gene: TRBV12-3/TRBV12-4; clone size: -; CDR3 DNA: TGTGCCAGCAGTCCACTAGAGATGATGGGGTCCTACAATGAGCAGTTCTTC; CDR3 protein: CASSPLEMMGSYNEQFF
J gene: TRBJ1-1; D gene: -; CDR3 length: 15; V gene: TRBV27; clone size: -; CDR3 DNA: TGTGCCAGCCGTACGTCGGGGACACGGAACACTGAAGCTTTCTTT; CDR3 protein: CASRTSGTRNTEAFF
J gene: TRBJ2-5; D gene: TRBD1; CDR3 length: 16; V gene: TRBV25-1; clone size: -; CDR3 DNA: TGTGCCAGCAGTGAGGGACAGGGGAGCCCCCAAGAGACCCAGTACTTC; CDR3 protein: CASSEGQGSPQETQYF
J gene: TRBJ2-4; D gene: TRBD1; CDR3 length: 16; V gene: TRBV2; clone size: -; CDR3 DNA: TGTGCCAGCCGGGAGCGGACAGGGGGTTCCAAAAACATTCAGTACTTC; CDR3 protein: CASRERTGGSKNIQYF
J gene: TRBJ1-5; D gene: -; CDR3 length: 16; V gene: TRBV20-1; clone size: -; CDR3 DNA: TGCAGTGCTAGAGGTCGCGGGGACCTGAGCAATCAGCCCCAGCATTTT; CDR3 protein: CSARGRGDLSNQPQHF
J gene: TRBJ1-5; D gene: -; CDR3 length: 14; V gene: TRBV12-3/TRBV12-4; clone size: -; CDR3 DNA: TGTGCCAGCAGTTTAGCGCGGCCAAATCAGCCCCAGCATTTT; CDR3 protein: CASSLARPNQPQHF
J gene: TRBJ2-3; D gene: -; CDR3 length: 15; V gene: TRBV19; clone size: few; CDR3 DNA: TGTGCCAGTAGTCTTAGCGGCCTTAGCACAGATACGCAGTATTTT; CDR3 protein: CASSLSGLSTDTQYF
J gene: TRBJ1-1; D gene: -; CDR3 length: 14; V gene: TRBV28; clone size: -; CDR3 DNA: TGTGCCAGCAGTTTGGTCCCGGAGAACACTGAAGCTTTCTTT; CDR3 protein: CASSLVPENTEAFF
J gene: TRBJ1-2; D gene: -; CDR3 length: 12; V gene: TRBV12-3/TRBV12-4; clone size: many; CDR3 DNA: TGTGCCAGCAGCCAAACCCCTCGGGGCTACACCTTC; CDR3 protein: CASSQTPRGYTF
J gene: TRBJ2-1; D gene: -; CDR3 length: 13; V gene: TRBV20-1; clone size: many; CDR3 DNA: TGCAGTCTCAACTATCCTGGCATCAATGAGCAGTTCTTC; CDR3 protein: CSLNYPGINEQFF
J gene: TRBJ1-2; D gene: -; CDR3 length: 15; V gene: TRBV2; clone size: once; CDR3 DNA: TGTGCCAGCAGCGCACAAGGTCCATCCATTTATGGCTACACCTTC; CDR3 protein: CASSAQGPSIYGYTF
J gene: TRBJ2-1; D gene: -; CDR3 length: 16; V gene: TRBV24-1; clone size: many; CDR3 DNA: TGTGCCACCAGTGATACACGGGGAGGCTCCTACAATGAGCAGTTCTTC; CDR3 protein: CATSDTRGGSYNEQFF
J gene: TRBJ2-7; D gene: TRBD1; CDR3 length: 14; V gene: TRBV6-1; clone size: -; CDR3 DNA: TGTGCCAGCAGTGTCGGGACAGGGGCTGACGAGCAGTACTTC; CDR3 protein: CASSVGTGADEQYF
J gene: TRBJ2-2; D gene: -; CDR3 length: 15; V gene: TRBV20-1; clone size: -; CDR3 DNA: TGCAGTGCTCGTGACCCAGGGGCGGCTGGCGGGGAGCTGTTTTTT; CDR3 protein: CSARDPGAAGGELFF
J gene: TRBJ2-5; D gene: TRBD1; CDR3 length: 15; V gene: TRBV15; clone size: -; CDR3 DNA: TGTGCCACCAGCAGAGTAACAGGGGGCTCAGGGACCCAGTACTTC; CDR3 protein: CATSRVTGGSGTQYF
J gene: TRBJ2-7; D gene: -; CDR3 length: 13; V gene: TRBV29-1; clone size: -; CDR3 DNA: TGCAGCGTTGAAGATCGTAGGGGGTTCGTGCAGTACTTC; CDR3 protein: CSVEDRRGFVQYF
J gene: TRBJ2-7; D gene: -; CDR3 length: 14; V gene: TRBV20-1; clone size: -; CDR3 DNA: TGCAGTGTCCCCCCCAGTACGGGGGTAGGCGAGCAGTACTTC; CDR3 protein: CSVPPSTGVGEQYF
J gene: TRBJ1-1; D gene: -; CDR3 length: 13; V gene: TRBV28; clone size: few; CDR3 DNA: TGTGCCAGCAGTACCCAGGGCCCGTGGGAAGCTTTCTTT; CDR3 protein: CASSTQGPWEAFF
J gene: TRBJ2-5; D gene: TRBD1; CDR3 length: 15; V gene: TRBV6-5; clone size: many; CDR3 DNA: TGTGCCAGCAGTTACGTACCGGGACAGGGTCTAACCCAGTACTTC; CDR3 protein: CASSYVPGQGLTQYF
J gene: TRBJ2-1; D gene: -; CDR3 length: 11; V gene: TRBV7-9; clone size: -; CDR3 DNA: TGTGCCAGCAGCGTTAGCGGAAAGCAGTTCTTC; CDR3 protein: CASSVSGKQFF
J gene: TRBJ2-6; D gene: -; CDR3 length: 20; V gene: TRBV6-2/TRBV6-3; clone size: -; CDR3 DNA: TGTGCCAGCAGTTACGGTGTACGGGGGAGGCCCCAGGTTGGGGCCAACGTCCTGACTTTC; CDR3 protein: CASSYGVRGRPQVGANVLTF
J gene: TRBJ2-5; D gene: TRBD2; CDR3 length: 15; V gene: TRBV20-1; clone size: few; CDR3 DNA: TGCAGTGCTAGAAAACCGGGACTAGCGGACAATGAGCAGTACTTC; CDR3 protein: CSARKPGLADNEQYF
J gene: TRBJ2-3; D gene: TRBD2; CDR3 length: 15; V gene: TRBV20-1; clone size: many; CDR3 DNA: TGCAGTGCTCCTAGCGGGGGGGGCTCGGGAGATACGCAGTATTTT; CDR3 protein: CSAPSGGGSGDTQYF
J gene: TRBJ2-2; D gene: -; CDR3 length: 17; V gene: TRBV4-3; clone size: -; CDR3 DNA: TGCGCCAGCAGCCAAGGAACTATTGGGGGGATTAACGGGGAGCTGTTTTTT; CDR3 protein: CASSQGTIGGINGELFF
J gene: TRBJ2-3; D gene: TRBD2; CDR3 length: 19; V gene: TRBV27; clone size: once; CDR3 DNA: TGTGCCAGCAGTTCCTGGACTAGCGGGGCCCGAGCTAGCACAGATACGCAGTATTTT; CDR3 protein: CASSSWTSGARASTDTQYF
J gene: TRBJ1-1; D gene: TRBD1; CDR3 length: 13; V gene: TRBV5-1; clone size: -; CDR3 DNA: TGCGCCAGCAGCTTCCGGGACAGGGAAGAAGCTTTCTTT; CDR3 protein: CASSFRDREEAFF